Listed below are T cell receptor beta chains from one sample, sequenced in a study of beta chain features in type 1 diabetes. Method: immunoSEQ multiplex PCR; TCRdb's copy keeps in-frame clones and lacks some. The sample records 900,000 or so clones, about 17% being singletons. The specimen sequenced was naive CD4+ T cells from blood. These receptor sequences come from a young woman in good health. Each CDR3 is given without its conserved first and last residue. Fields, in order: clone size, V gene, CDR3 protein. A clone size is listed for some rows: how often the clone was seen (once, few, many), or a class if it is expanded.

>few|TRBV19
ASGPSAYGYT
>few|TRBV11-2
ASSRGLWTEAF
>few|TRBV18
ASSPNYPFGEQF
>few|TRBV7-9
ASSPGALQETQY
>.|TRBV28
ASRFSGEKQY
>.|TRBV7-3
ASSSLAGDVDTQY
>.|TRBV6-5
ASSYSSTAVGEKLF
>.|TRBV25-1
ASSESEPRDSLDAQY
>.|TRBV5-4
ASSLELAGVSIQF
>few|TRBV28
ASSQYSVGYGYT
>.|TRBV7-3
ASSQRGWSAGGAYNEQF
>.|TRBV4-3
ASSPDWRPFNQPQH
>.|TRBV6-5
ASSYGTGSGELF
>.|TRBV9
ASSVGLAGAFQQY
>.|TRBV28
ASSGQAPNGYT
>.|TRBV11-2
ASSLVGPGYEQY
>many|TRBV10-3
AISPPLSGRGHEQF
>few|TRBV6-5
ASRQIGLNYGYT
>few|TRBV7-9
ASSPPGFGYT
>.|TRBV18
ASSPQGFRNTEAF
>.|TRBV5-1
ASSLATGTGVEAF
>few|TRBV5-1
ASSLNRDGYGYT
>.|TRBV5-8
ASSSGTGLDTQY
>.|TRBV9
ASSVSSGADYGYT
>few|TRBV5-1
ASSLGSGGPHSYNEQF
>.|TRBV15
ATSRGQGPRRGQF
>few|TRBV7-9
ASSFLGLLNTEAF
>.|TRBV15
ATSRTRTVNSNQPQH
>few|TRBV5-1
ASRPRGPGELF
>.|TRBV7-9
ASSLQTTSVHEQF
>.|TRBV18
ASSPAPSVGEQY
>few|TRBV7-8
ASRRGRAGGDEQF
>.|TRBV28
ASSSYRLAKNIQY
>.|TRBV10-3
ATAREAGGPNTGELF
>.|TRBV9
ASSVEHWDRESQELF